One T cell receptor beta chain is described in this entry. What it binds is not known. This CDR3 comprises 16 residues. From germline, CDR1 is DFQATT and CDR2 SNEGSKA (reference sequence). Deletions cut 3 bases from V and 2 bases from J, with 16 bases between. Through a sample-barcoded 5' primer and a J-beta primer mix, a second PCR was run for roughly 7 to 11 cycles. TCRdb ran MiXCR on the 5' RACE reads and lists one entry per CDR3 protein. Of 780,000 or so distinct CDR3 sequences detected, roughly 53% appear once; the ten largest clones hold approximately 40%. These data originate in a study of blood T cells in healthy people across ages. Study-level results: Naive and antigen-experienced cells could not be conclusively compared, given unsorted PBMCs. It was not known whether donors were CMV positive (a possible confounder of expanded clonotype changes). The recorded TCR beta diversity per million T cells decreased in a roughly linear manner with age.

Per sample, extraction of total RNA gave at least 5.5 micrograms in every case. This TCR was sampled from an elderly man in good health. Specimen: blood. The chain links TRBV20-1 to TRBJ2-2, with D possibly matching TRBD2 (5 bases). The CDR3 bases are TGCAGTGCTAGTACCGGCCTAGCCGAAAACACCGGGGAGCTGTTTTTT. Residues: CSASTGLAENTGELFF.